A single sample is the source of the 32 T cell receptor beta chains below, sequenced in a study of patients and donors after allogeneic stem cell transplantation. A single record per CDR3 protein comes from TCRdb applying MiXCR to the RT-PCR reads. The table includes some 960,000 distinct CDR3 sequences, more than 15% detected once. Specimen: blood, either unsorted or a sorted T cell fraction (not recorded which). The receptors originated from a human donor who was either an allogeneic HSCT recipient or a stem cell or donor lymphocyte infusion donor (not recorded which). It is not recorded whose cells these are; they may come from a transplant donor.

This clonotype was detected only a few times. The chain carries TRBV5-6 and TRBJ2-2, with a weak D call TRBD1 (6 bases). The CDR3 totals 17 residues. The germline V gene encodes CDR1 SGHDT and CDR2 YYEEEE. The ends were cut back, 5 bases at V and 0 bases at J, with 17 bases in the middle. This chain's CDR3 is CASSWITNRANTGELFF. The CDR3 bases are TGTGCCAGCAGTTGGATAACGAACAGGGCGAACACCGGGGAGCTGTTTTTT.

The V gene is TRBV12-3 or TRBV12-4, the J gene TRBJ1-1; D uncertain. Between the trimmed V and J ends, which lost 2 bases and 13 bases, there was a span of 14 bases. The CDR3 spans 12 residues. For the CDR3, the DNA is TGTGCCAGCAGTTTAAATCCCCCCCCGCATTTCTTT. Its translation: CASSLNPPPHFF.

This clonotype was seen ten or more times. The chain joins TRBV29-1 to TRBJ2-7; D gene unclear. The length of the CDR3 is 13 residues. With 7 bases removed from V and 2 bases from J, the gap between germline ends came to 15 bases. Germline CDR1 is SQVTM and CDR2 is ANQGSEA. In DNA form, the CDR3 reads TGCAGCGCCCAGAGTGCAGAAACCTACGAGCAGTACTTC. Protein product: CSAQSAETYEQYF.

The chain links TRBV6-5 to TRBJ1-2; 7 nucleotides align to TRBD1. There are 12 residues in the CDR3. V shed 6 bases, J shed 8 bases, and the junction held 6 bases outside the gene matches. CDR1 is MNHEY, CDR2 SVGAGI, per germline. The CDR3, as DNA: TGTGCCAGCAGAAGAAGGGGGCACGGCTACACCTTC. Amino acid sequence: CASRRRGHGYTF.

The chain joins TRBV5-5 to TRBJ2-2; D might be TRBD1 (5 bases). The length of the CDR3 is 15 residues. The germline CDR1 and CDR2 sequences are SGHKS and YYEKEE (reference sequence). V dropped 4 bases and J dropped 5 bases, with 15 bases sitting between them. This CDR3 is CASSLEYQGTGELFF. The CDR3 nucleotides read TGTGCCAGCAGCCTAGAGTATCAGGGAACCGGGGAGCTGTTTTTT.

This clonotype was recorded many times. The chain carries TRBV29-1 and TRBJ2-1; 9 bases are a match to TRBD1. CDR1 and CDR2 from the germline V gene are SQVTM and ANQGSEA. V lost 0 bases and J lost 14; bases outside the gene matches: 5. The CDR3 contains 12 residues. The CDR3 protein is CSVEDLTGGKFF. In nucleotides, the CDR3 is TGCAGCGTTGAAGATTTAACAGGGGGCAAGTTCTTC.

This chain uses TRBV5-1 with TRBJ2-3; D is uncertain. The germline gives CDR1 SGHRS, CDR2 YFSETQ. Trimming pared 8 bases from V and 0 bases from J, leaving 4 bases between. This CDR3 has 11 residues. CDR3 sequence: CASPSTDTQYF. DNA for the CDR3: TGCGCCAGTCCTAGCACAGATACGCAGTATTTT.

At least ten counts were recorded for this clonotype. The chain couples TRBV12-3 or TRBV12-4 to TRBJ2-2; TRBD2 matches 7 bases. V was pared by 6 bases and J by 7 bases, with 11 bases of the junction left unmatched. The CDR3 contains 15 residues. CDR3 bases: TGTGCCAGCAGCCCCGGACTAGGGAGAGTCGGGGAGCTGTTTTTT. Translation: CASSPGLGRVGELFF.

This chain joins TRBV24-1 and TRBJ2-3, with 7 bases identical to TRBD2. V was pared by 7 bases and J by 6 bases, with 15 bases of the junction left unmatched. CDR1 is KGHDR, CDR2 SFDVKD, per germline. The CDR3 is made up of 16 amino acids. The CDR3 reads CATRPSVAGETDTQYF. Here the CDR3 DNA reads TGTGCCACCAGGCCCTCTGTTGCGGGAGAAACCGATACGCAGTATTTT.

This rearrangement joins TRBV20-1 to TRBJ1-1; D possibly corresponds to TRBD1 (6 bases). The CDR3 totals 15 residues. Between the trimmed V and J ends, which lost 0 bases and 0 bases, there was a span of 11 bases. CDR1 and CDR2 from the germline V gene are DFQATT and SNEGSKA (reference sequence). The CDR3 DNA reads TGCAGTGCTAGAGACCAAGGGACAATGAACACTGAAGCTTTCTTT. Translation: CSARDQGTMNTEAFF.

The J gene is TRBJ1-3, the V gene TRBV7-2; 9 bases fit TRBD1. J was trimmed by 3 bases and V by 5 bases; bases with no gene match: 8. The CDR3 totals 16 residues. Per the germline V gene, CDR1 is SGHTA and CDR2 is FQGNSA. The CDR3 here is CASSRNRGQGGNTIYF. Here the CDR3 DNA reads TGTGCCAGCAGCCGCAACAGGGGGCAGGGTGGAAACACCATATATTTT.

This clonotype was counted only a few times. This chain uses TRBV20-1 with TRBJ2-7, with D possibly being TRBD2 (6 bases). This CDR3 contains 10 residues. The V end was cut by 3 bases, the J end by 9 bases, with 9 bases between. Germline V CDR1 and CDR2: DFQATT, SNEGSKA (reference sequence). CDR3 bases: TGCAGTGCTAGCACTAGCCTGCAGTACTTC. It codes for CSASTSLQYF.

This clonotype has at least ten counts. This chain connects TRBV5-1 to TRBJ2-3, with D unresolved. Germline CDR1 SGHRS, CDR2 YFSETQ. Deletions cut 1 base from V and 4 bases from J, with 10 bases between. The CDR3 runs 14 residues. CDR3 in amino acids: CASSLRVKADTQYF. The CDR3 coding sequence is TGCGCCAGCAGCTTGAGGGTTAAGGCAGATACGCAGTATTTT.

The V gene is TRBV5-4, the J gene TRBJ2-7; 12 nucleotides agree with TRBD1. Germline V gene data show CDR1 as SGHNT and CDR2 as YYREEE (reference sequence). This CDR3 spans 18 amino acids. V was pared by 4 bases and J by 5 bases, with 16 bases of the junction left unmatched. CDR3 region: CASSRQKPGQGARNEQYF. In DNA, the CDR3 is TGTGCCAGCAGCCGTCAAAAACCGGGACAGGGGGCACGGAACGAGCAGTACTTC.

The chain combines TRBV5-1 with TRBJ2-1, with TRBD2 matching 9 bases. The CDR3 totals 14 residues. Germline V gives CDR1 SGHRS, CDR2 YFSETQ. V was clipped by 2 bases and J by 5 bases; unmatched bases: 2. In nucleotides, the CDR3 is TGCGCCAGCAGCTTTCGACTAGCGGACAATGAGCAGTTCTTC. Its translation: CASSFRLADNEQFF.

This clonotype was seen a handful of times. The chain has TRBV10-3 and TRBJ2-3, with 10 bases identical to TRBD2. This CDR3 comprises 17 residues. Germline values: CDR1 ENHRY, CDR2 SYGVKD. The V and J ends lost 4 bases and 1 base, in that order; junction bases with no gene match: 8. The CDR3 is CAISAERGGPGTDTQYF. The CDR3 nucleotides are TGTGCCATCAGTGCTGAGCGGGGGGGCCCTGGCACAGATACGCAGTATTTT.

In this sample, this clonotype turned up a few times. This rearrangement joins TRBV3-1 to TRBJ2-1; D possibly corresponds to TRBD2 (6 bases). This CDR3 region has 15 residues. Germline CDR1 and CDR2: LGHDT and YNNKEL (reference sequence). The V end was cut by 0 bases, the J end by 5 bases, with 11 bases between. The CDR3 loop reads CASSQERGPNNEQFF. CDR3 DNA: TGTGCCAGCAGCCAAGAGCGGGGCCCAAACAATGAGCAGTTCTTC.

This clonotype came up many times. CDR3 DNA sequence: TGTGCCAGCAGCGGAGCCGGGACAGTTTCACCCCTCCACTTT. Translation: CASSGAGTVSPLHF. V and J are TRBV5-6 and TRBJ1-6; TRBD1 matches at 7 bases. The ends lost 4 bases at V and 9 bases at J; junction bases unmatched: 7. There are 14 residues in the CDR3. The germline gives CDR1 SGHDT, CDR2 YYEEEE.

This clonotype was counted only a few times. The chain has TRBV15 and TRBJ1-6; the D gene is possibly TRBD1 (5 bases). Germline CDR1 and CDR2: LNHNV and YYDKDF (reference sequence). V was pared by 0 bases and J by 7 bases, with 13 bases between. The CDR3 has 16 residues. The CDR3 region is CATSRESRGGNSPLHF. DNA for the CDR3: TGTGCCACCAGCAGAGAGTCGAGGGGAGGAAATTCACCCCTCCACTTT.

This clonotype occurred a few times. V usage is TRBV7-9 and J usage is TRBJ1-4; weak D call: TRBD1 (5 bases). The CDR3 length is 16 residues. Looked up from germline, CDR1 is SEHNR and CDR2 is FQNEAQ (reference sequence). Trimming cost V 3 bases and J 5 bases, with 16 bases left between them. DNA for the CDR3: TGTGCCAGCAGCTTTAATCCGGGACGGCCGAATGAAAAACTGTTTTTT. Translation gives CASSFNPGRPNEKLFF.

This chain joins TRBV11-2 and TRBJ2-5, with 9 positions matching TRBD2. Germline V gives CDR1 SGHAT, CDR2 FQNNGV. The CDR3 is made up of 15 amino acids. The junction had 5 bases not matched to a gene; V was cut back by 1 base and J by 5 bases. CDR3 nucleotide sequence: TGTGCCAGCAGCTTAGGGGGAGGACTAGCGGAGACCCAGTACTTC. Translation gives CASSLGGGLAETQYF.

This sequence joins TRBV4-2 and TRBJ2-2; the D call may be TRBD1 or TRBD2 (7 bases each). This CDR3 spans 19 amino acids. The germline CDR1 and CDR2 sequences are LGHNA and YNFKEQ. V lost 0 bases, J lost 0 bases, and 17 bases lay in between. CDR3 amino acids: CASSQDRGGGDTNTGELFF. The CDR3 DNA reads as TGTGCCAGCAGCCAAGATCGGGGAGGGGGCGACACGAACACCGGGGAGCTGTTTTTT.

The J gene is TRBJ2-5, the V gene TRBV29-1; 7 nucleotides line up with TRBD2. The CDR3 loop spans 13 amino acids. Germline V gives CDR1 SQVTM, CDR2 ANQGSEA. Trimming cost V 8 bases and J 5 bases; bases outside gene matches: 11. The CDR3 coding sequence is TGCAGCACCAAGGGGTGGCGGGAGGAGACCCAGTACTTC. Residues: CSTKGWREETQYF.

This clonotype was found many times. This chain joins TRBV12-3 or TRBV12-4 and TRBJ1-2, with TRBD1 identical over 7 bases. This CDR3 is 12 amino acids long. J lost 5 bases, V lost 6 bases, and 3 bases had no gene match. This CDR3 is CASSSGGYGYTF. CDR3 nucleotides: TGTGCCAGCAGCTCAGGGGGGTATGGCTACACCTTC.

The table lists this clonotype with a few counts. Germline and junction disagree at one end, which may indicate a read error. V gene TRBV10-3 combines with J gene TRBJ2-2, with D possibly TRBD1 on 6 matching bases. CDR3 length: 15 amino acids. Germline values: CDR1 ENHRY, CDR2 SYGVKD. This chain's CDR3 is CASSAGVIGTGELFF. As DNA, the CDR3 is TGTGCCAGCAGTGCAGGGGTTATCGGCACCGGGGAGCTGTTTTTT.

This clonotype has ten or more counts. The chain couples TRBV20-1 to TRBJ1-2; a weak D match, TRBD1 (5 bases). The CDR3 loop spans 14 amino acids. Germline loops: CDR1 DFQATT, CDR2 SNEGSKA (reference sequence). V lost 2 bases to trimming and J lost 5 bases, with 15 bases between them. The CDR3 DNA reads as TGCAGTGCTAGATCCCCCGGGACGGAATATGGCTACACCTTC. Translating it yields CSARSPGTEYGYTF.

This chain links TRBV27 with TRBJ1-1; 8 bases map to TRBD1. The CDR3 totals 15 residues. Germline-derived CDR1 and CDR2 are MNHEY and SMNVEV (reference sequence). J lost 5 bases, V lost 5 bases, and 10 bases had no gene match. The CDR3 region has the DNA TGTGCCAGCAGTCTACGACGACAGGGGAGAACTGAAGCTTTCTTT. Amino acid sequence: CASSLRRQGRTEAFF.

The rearrangement uses TRBV27 and TRBJ1-1; 7 bases match TRBD1. Germline V CDR1 and CDR2: MNHEY, SMNVEV (reference sequence). J lost 5 bases, V lost 3 bases, and 12 bases had no gene match. The CDR3 runs to 16 residues. The CDR3 spells CASSFRAGGASTEAFF. For the CDR3, the DNA is TGTGCCAGCAGTTTTCGGGCAGGGGGTGCGAGTACTGAAGCTTTCTTT.

V and J are TRBV15 and TRBJ1-6; the match to TRBD1 covers 7 bases. The junction had 8 bases not matched to a gene; V was cut back by 3 bases and J by 6 bases. Germline assignment: CDR1 LNHNV and CDR2 YYDKDF (reference sequence). The CDR3 consists of 16 residues. The CDR3 loop reads CATSRATGTANSPLHF. The CDR3 region has the DNA TGTGCCACCAGCAGGGCGACCGGGACAGCTAATTCACCCCTCCACTTT.

In nucleotides, the CDR3 is TGTGCCAGCAGCTCTCGGAGGGAGGGCGAAGCTTTCTTT. This codes for CASSSRREGEAFF. The J gene is TRBJ1-1, the V gene TRBV7-3; D is ambiguous. Germline loops: CDR1 SGHTA, CDR2 FQGTGA. The CDR3 covers 13 residues. V dropped 4 bases and J dropped 8 bases, with 14 bases sitting between them. The complete variable domain, with remaining parts taken from reference TRBV7-3 and TRBJ1-1, reads GAGVSQTPSNKVTEKGKYVELRCDPISGHTALYWYRQSLGQGPEFLIYFQGTGAADDSGLPNDRFFAVRPEGSVSTLKIQRTERGDSAVYLCASSSRREGEAFFGQGTRLTVV.

Points on this clonotype: At one boundary the junction diverges from the germline segment, which might be a read error. The chain combines TRBV24-1 with TRBJ1-1, with D tentatively TRBD1 (5 bases). The V gene's germline CDR1 is KGHDR and CDR2 SFDVKD. This CDR3 is 13 amino acids long. This CDR3 is CATSRGLNTEALF. The CDR3 nucleotides read TGTGCCACCAGTCGGGGGTTGAACACTGAAGCTCTCTTT.

This clonotype was counted a few times. This chain connects TRBV5-1 to TRBJ2-3, with 15 bases fitting TRBD2. In germline, CDR1 is SGHRS, CDR2 YFSETQ. The CDR3 sequence is 17 residues long. V lost 5 bases to trimming and J lost 5 bases; unmatched junction nucleotides: 9. Written as DNA, the CDR3 is TGCGCCAGCAGACCCGGACTAGCGGGAGGGCCAGTAGATACGCAGTATTTT. Its protein is CASRPGLAGGPVDTQYF. Variable domain in full (rest from reference TRBV5-1 and TRBJ2-3): KAGVTQTPRYLIKTRGQQVTLSCSPISGHRSVSWYQQTPGQGLQFLFEYFSETQRNKGNFPGRFSGRQFSNSRSEMNVSTLELGDSALYLCASRPGLAGGPVDTQYFGPGTRLTVL.